Each of the 25 T cell receptor beta chains below was sequenced from the same sample in a study of shared clonotypes between healthy human individuals. Generated by immunoSEQ multiplex PCR, the TCRdb table keeps only in-frame clones and is missing some. The sample has around 500,000 clones, roughly four fifths seen once. Sequencing was done on a sample of PBMCs. Every receptor here comes from a woman aged 40 to 50 in good health. Some clones in this sample may be carry-over from other donors' samples.

This clone occurred many times. The chain carries TRBV6-5 and TRBJ1-1; tentatively, D is TRBD1 (6 bases). Trimming took off 6 bases at V and 4 bases at J, with 6 bases between the two ends. CDR3 length: 11 amino acids. Germline CDR1 reads MNHEY; CDR2 reads SVGAGI. The CDR3 nucleotides read TGTGCCAGCAGACAGGGCACTGAAGCTTTCTTT. It codes for CASRQGTEAFF.

This clone appeared a few times. This chain links TRBV27 with TRBJ1-2, with a tentative D call TRBD1 (6 bases). The CDR3 covers 14 residues. The germline V gene has CDR1 MNHEY and CDR2 SMNVEV (reference sequence). The DNA of the CDR3 is TGTGCGAGCTACCGGGGGGCCCCTGGGTATGGCTACACCTTC. It yields the protein CASYRGAPGYGYTF.

About this clone itself: A much larger clone lies a single base off, so this may be a read error. J is TRBJ1-5 and V is TRBV27, with D possibly TRBD1 on 6 matching bases. Germline-derived CDR1 and CDR2 are MNHEY and SMNVEV (reference sequence). The CDR3 length is 15 residues. Trimming cost V 3 bases and J 3 bases, with 12 bases left between them. CDR3 amino acids: CASSFSGQNNQPQHF. CDR3 nucleotides: TGTGCCAGCAGTTTCTCCGGACAGAACAATCAGCCCCAGCATTTT.

V and J are TRBV9 and TRBJ2-5, with TRBD2 as a possible D gene (5 bases). The CDR3 is made up of 15 amino acids. With 3 bases removed from V and 2 bases from J, the gap between germline ends came to 14 bases. Germline V gives CDR1 SGDLS, CDR2 YYNGEE. CDR3 sequence: CASSGDTSDQETQYF. CDR3 sequence (DNA): TGTGCCAGCAGCGGAGATACTAGTGATCAAGAGACCCAGTACTTC.

About this clone itself: The missing conserved phenylalanine or tryptophan at the end of this CDR3 makes a read error likely. The J gene is TRBJ2-7, the V gene TRBV4-2; D may be TRBD1 (5 bases). CDR1 and CDR2 (germline): LGHNA, YNFKEQ. The V end was cut by 3 bases, the J end by 2 bases, with 14 bases between. CDR3 length: 15 residues. In DNA, the CDR3 is TGTGCCAGCAGCCAGGGGCTAGTTTTAACCTACGAGCAGTACTCC. The encoded protein is CASSQGLVLTYEQYS.

The chain is built from TRBV2 and TRBJ1-5; D gene uncertain. The CDR3 loop spans 14 amino acids. Per the germline V gene, CDR1 is SNHLY and CDR2 is FYNNEI. V was cut by 5 bases and J by 0 bases, with 8 bases left in between. CDR3 DNA: TGTGCCAGCAGTTACACGGATAGCAATCAGCCCCAGCATTTT. Encoded protein: CASSYTDSNQPQHF.

Here the CDR3 DNA reads TGCAGCGTCCCTAGTTGGCAGGGGTCGTTCGGGACCCAGTACTTC. Its translation: CSVPSWQGSFGTQYF. This chain links TRBV29-1 with TRBJ2-5; D perhaps matches TRBD1 (6 bases). CDR1 is SQVTM, CDR2 ANQGSEA, per germline. Trimming cost V 6 bases and J 7 bases, with 24 bases left between them. This CDR3 spans 15 amino acids.

This clone has only one observation. The chain uses TRBV5-4 and TRBJ2-7; 14 nucleotides line up with TRBD2. This CDR3 spans 17 amino acids. Germline values: CDR1 SGHNT, CDR2 YYREEE (reference sequence). V gave up 4 bases and J gave up 1 base; unmatched junction bases: 7. For the CDR3, the DNA is TGTGCCAGCAGCCACCCCGGACTAGCGGGAGGATCCTACGAGCAGTACTTC. Protein sequence: CASSHPGLAGGSYEQYF.

This sequence joins TRBV5-1 and TRBJ2-7, with 9 bases lining up with TRBD1. With 0 bases clipped from V and 5 bases from J, the junction kept 3 bases outside the gene matches. This CDR3 has 14 amino acids. The germline gives CDR1 SGHRS, CDR2 YFSETQ. The CDR3 here is CASSLGTGDNEQYF. Written as DNA, the CDR3 is TGCGCCAGCAGCTTGGGGACAGGGGACAACGAGCAGTACTTC.

The chain employs TRBV18 and TRBJ1-6; a weak D match, TRBD1 (5 bases). The CDR3 has 13 amino acids. The germline gives CDR1 KGHSH, CDR2 LQKENI. V shed 8 bases and J shed 10 bases, with 15 bases lying between them. CDR3 sequence reads: CASAGGVASPLHF. The CDR3 coding sequence is TGTGCCAGCGCGGGGGGGGTTGCCTCACCCCTCCACTTT.

The chain recombines TRBV7-9 with TRBJ2-1, with 12 nucleotides matching TRBD2. Per germline, CDR1 SEHNR and CDR2 FQNEAQ (reference sequence). This CDR3 spans 19 amino acids. V shed 5 bases, J shed 0 bases, and the junction held 11 bases outside the gene matches. The CDR3 coding sequence is TGTGCCAGCAGCGCACCAGCCCGACTAGCGGGAGACTCCTACAATGAGCAGTTCTTC. Its protein product is CASSAPARLAGDSYNEQFF.

The chain carries TRBV6-1 and TRBJ1-2; D is unresolved. The CDR3 is 13 residues long. Germline CDR1 and CDR2: MNHNS and SASEGT. V shed 5 bases and J shed 2 bases, with 9 bases lying between them. CDR3 region: CASSPDFNYGYTF. CDR3 sequence (DNA): TGTGCCAGCAGTCCGGACTTCAACTATGGCTACACCTTC.

This clone was picked up a small number of times. The V call is TRBV15, the J call TRBJ1-4; 9 bases are shared with TRBD1. Germline CDR1 and CDR2: LNHNV and YYDKDF (reference sequence). The CDR3 is made up of 15 amino acids. V lost 5 bases and J lost 8; bases outside the gene matches: 9. The chain's CDR3 is CATSARQGVGEKLFF. The CDR3 nucleotides are TGTGCCACCAGCGCCCGACAGGGGGTCGGGGAAAAACTGTTTTTT. Supplemented by reference TRBV15 and TRBJ1-4, the full variable domain reads DAMVIQNPRYQVTQFGKPVTLSCSQTLNHNVMYWYQQKSSQAPKLLFHYYDKDFNNEADTPDNFQSRRPNTSFCFLDIRSPGLGDTAMYLCATSARQGVGEKLFFGSGTQLSVL.

The chain is built from TRBV7-2 and TRBJ2-5; the D gene could be TRBD1 or TRBD2 (6 bases each). Per germline, CDR1 SGHTA and CDR2 FQGNSA. The CDR3 is 15 residues long. The V gene lost 5 bases and the J gene lost 5 bases, with 18 bases spanning the gap. The CDR3, as DNA: TGTGCCAGCAGCCCCAGGGACTCGGGGGCGGAGACCCAGTACTTC. The encoded protein is CASSPRDSGAETQYF.

Only a few counts were recorded for this clone. J is TRBJ2-1 and V is TRBV7-2; TRBD2 matches at 10 bases. This CDR3 spans 16 amino acids. The germline gives CDR1 SGHTA, CDR2 FQGNSA. The trim removed 4 bases at V and 3 bases at J, leaving 6 bases unmatched. DNA for the CDR3: TGTGCCAGCAGCTCTACTAGCGGGGTATTCTACAATGAGCAGTTCTTC. Amino acid sequence: CASSSTSGVFYNEQFF.

This clone was seen once. The J gene is TRBJ2-1, the V gene TRBV4-1; the match to TRBD2 covers 7 bases. The CDR3 length is 17 residues. Germline assignment: CDR1 MGHRA and CDR2 YSYEKL. V dropped 1 base and J dropped 5; count of bases not matched to a gene: 11. CDR3 sequence (DNA): TGCGCCAGCAGCCAAGTCCCGTCGGGGGAGGGTAACAATGAGCAGTTCTTC. Translating gives CASSQVPSGEGNNEQFF.

The chain is built from TRBV9 and TRBJ2-2; no clear D gene. The CDR3 runs 13 residues. Per germline, CDR1 SGDLS and CDR2 YYNGEE. Trimming took 4 bases from V and 7 from J, leaving 11 bases between them. CDR3 sequence reads: CASSPQLGGELFF. CDR3 in DNA: TGTGCCAGCAGCCCCCAACTTGGCGGGGAGCTGTTTTTT.

The chain joins TRBV7-9 to TRBJ1-4; D not certain. Germline V CDR1 and CDR2: SEHNR, FQNEAQ (reference sequence). The CDR3 runs 14 residues. The V and J ends lost 5 bases and 8 bases respectively, with 15 bases between them. The CDR3 sequence: CASSRIPGKEKLFF. CDR3 nucleotides: TGTGCCAGCAGCCGGATCCCCGGGAAGGAAAAACTGTTTTTT. Complete variable domain (other parts from reference TRBV7-9 and TRBJ1-4): DTGVSQNPRHKITKRGQNVTFRCDPISEHNRLYWYRQTLGQGPEFLTYFQNEAQLEKSRLLSDRFSAERPKGSFSTLEIQRTEQGDSAMYLCASSRIPGKEKLFFGSGTQLSVL.

In this sample, this clone turned up many times. The rearrangement uses TRBV6-1 and TRBJ2-4; either TRBD1 or TRBD2 may fit D (5 bases each). Looked up from germline, CDR1 is MNHNS and CDR2 is SASEGT. The length of the CDR3 is 14 residues. V was trimmed by 6 bases and J by 1 base, leaving 10 bases between them. In DNA, the CDR3 is TGTGCCAGCAGGCCGGGACCTGCCAAAAACATTCAGTACTTC. Protein sequence: CASRPGPAKNIQYF.

This clone was detected only once. This CDR3 is CASSQTDGDEKLFF. For the CDR3, the DNA is TGTGCCAGCAGCCAGACAGACGGGGATGAAAAACTGTTTTTT. The V gene is TRBV6-1, the J gene TRBJ1-4; the D gene is possibly TRBD1 (5 bases). This CDR3 has 14 residues. Germline V CDR1 and CDR2: MNHNS, SASEGT. Trimming left V 6 bases short and J 6 bases short, with 14 bases between.

The chain joins TRBV9 to TRBJ2-1, with 14 bases identical to TRBD2. The germline gives CDR1 SGDLS, CDR2 YYNGEE. The CDR3 totals 15 residues. V dropped 3 bases and J dropped 7; count of bases not matched to a gene: 3. CDR3 nucleotides: TGTGCCAGCAGCGCGGGGACTAGCGGGAGTAATGAGCAGTTCTTC. Translation: CASSAGTSGSNEQFF.

This chain links TRBV6-5 with TRBJ2-2; D perhaps matches TRBD1 (5 bases). This CDR3 is built from 14 residues. CDR1 and CDR2 (germline): MNHEY, SVGAGI. The V end was cut by 10 bases, the J end by 1 base, with 13 bases between. The CDR3 region has the DNA TGTGCCACCAGAGACAGACGGAACACCGGGGAGCTGTTTTTT. Protein sequence: CATRDRRNTGELFF.

J is TRBJ2-1 and V is TRBV4-1; 8 positions agree with TRBD2. The CDR3 runs to 11 residues. J was trimmed by 16 bases and V by 2 bases; bases with no gene match: 4. CDR1 and CDR2 (germline): MGHRA, YSYEKL. CDR3 DNA sequence: TGCGCCAGCAGCCAAAATGGACTAGCCTTCTTC. It is translated as CASSQNGLAFF.

The chain joins TRBV2 to TRBJ2-2, with D tentatively TRBD1 (5 bases). The germline CDR1 and CDR2 sequences are SNHLY and FYNNEI. The CDR3 sequence is 12 residues long. Trimming cost V 6 bases and J 7 bases, with 9 bases left between them. The CDR3 DNA follows: TGTGCCAGCAGGCAGGGTGTCGGGGAGCTGTTTTTT. Its translation is CASRQGVGELFF.

This chain joins TRBV15 and TRBJ1-5; the D is unclear. Germline CDR1 is LNHNV and CDR2 is YYDKDF (reference sequence). The CDR3 spans 15 residues. V was clipped by 1 base and J by 2 bases, with 9 bases between them. The CDR3 region is CATSRGGRGNQPQHF. CDR3 sequence (DNA): TGTGCCACCAGCAGAGGGGGTAGGGGCAATCAGCCCCAGCATTTT.